These 15 T cell receptor beta chains originate from one sample sequenced in a study of blood T cell repertoires in COVID-19. Generated by immunoSEQ multiplex PCR, the TCRdb table keeps only in-frame clones and is missing some. This sample has over 55,000 clones; more than 90% occur once, and the top ten carry about 2.1%. The sequencing input was peripheral blood. These receptors originate from a man aged 55 to 70 with acute or convalescent COVID-19.

This rearrangement joins TRBV7-2 to TRBJ1-1; weak D call: TRBD1 (5 bases). V was cut by 1 base and J by 4 bases, with 13 bases left in between. The CDR3 contains 15 residues. From germline, CDR1 is SGHTA and CDR2 FQGNSA. The CDR3: CASSLVGGRATEAFF. DNA of the CDR3: TGTGCCAGCAGCTTAGTGGGGGGTCGGGCCACTGAAGCTTTCTTT.

CDR3 nucleotide sequence: TGTGCCTGGGACCCCCCGACTAGAAGCGAGCAGTACTTC. Protein product: CAWDPPTRSEQYF. The chain joins TRBV30 to TRBJ2-7; maybe TRBD2 (6 bases). The germline V gene has CDR1 GTSNPN and CDR2 SVGIG (reference sequence). The CDR3 is made up of 13 amino acids. The V end was cut by 5 bases, the J end by 6 bases, with 17 bases between. Supplemented by reference TRBV30 and TRBJ2-7, the full variable domain reads SQTIHQWPATLVQPVGSPLSLECTVEGTSNPNLYWYRQAAGRGLQLLFYSVGIGQISSEVPQNLSASRPQDRQFILSSKKLLLSDSGFYLCAWDPPTRSEQYFGPGTRLTVT.

The rearrangement uses TRBV19 and TRBJ2-1; 8 bases are shared with TRBD1. After removal of 3 bases from V and 10 bases from J, the junction contained 5 bases not matched to a gene. Germline V gives CDR1 LNHDA, CDR2 SQIVND (reference sequence). CDR3 size: 13 residues. The CDR3 region has the DNA TGTGCCAGTAGTATCCGCTACAGGGGGGAGCAGTTCTTC. The encoded protein is CASSIRYRGEQFF.

The CDR3 region is CASSLGLADTGELFF. CDR3 coding DNA: TGTGCCAGCAGCTTAGGGCTAGCGGACACCGGGGAGCTGTTTTTT. The chain combines TRBV5-4 with TRBJ2-2; TRBD2 aligns across 7 bases. Unmatched junction bases numbered 4, after V lost 2 bases and J lost 3 bases. From germline, CDR1 is SGHNT and CDR2 YYREEE (reference sequence). The CDR3 extends over 15 amino acids.

The CDR3 spells CAWSTQTGTYTEAFF. The CDR3 DNA reads as TGTGCCTGGAGTACACAGACAGGTACCTACACTGAAGCTTTCTTT. The chain combines TRBV30 with TRBJ1-1; maybe TRBD1 (6 bases). This CDR3 is built from 15 residues. V was shortened by 2 bases and J by 3 bases, with 16 bases between the two germline ends. CDR1 and CDR2 (germline): GTSNPN, SVGIG (reference sequence).

The CDR3 DNA reads TGTGCCAGCAGCATAAAATCCACGAGGGACTCTGGAAACACCATATATTTT. Protein product: CASSIKSTRDSGNTIYF. V usage is TRBV7-8 and J usage is TRBJ1-3; no firm D call. V was clipped by 5 bases and J by 0 bases, with 17 bases between them. The germline gives CDR1 SGHVS, CDR2 FQNEAQ. This CDR3 has 17 amino acids.

The V call is TRBV24-1, the J call TRBJ1-6; 7 bases align to TRBD1. CDR3 size: 14 residues. Trimming cost V 7 bases and J 7 bases; bases outside gene matches: 6. Germline CDR1 is KGHDR and CDR2 is SFDVKD. For the CDR3, the DNA is TGTGCCACCAGGGCAGGACAGGAGAATTCACCCCTCCACTTT. Protein product: CATRAGQENSPLHF.

The genes are TRBV28 and TRBJ1-2; 9 positions agree with TRBD1. V trimming: 6 bases; J trimming: 8 bases; junction bases outside the gene matches: 10. Germline assignment: CDR1 MDHEN and CDR2 SYDVKM. The CDR3 runs 14 residues. This chain's CDR3 is CASRGSGTGKGYTF. Written as DNA, the CDR3 is TGTGCCAGCAGGGGGTCCGGGACAGGGAAGGGCTACACCTTC.

The CDR3 loop is CASSTTSGANTGELFF. CDR3 nucleotides: TGTGCCAGCAGTACAACTAGCGGGGCTAACACCGGGGAGCTGTTTTTT. V gene TRBV6-2 or TRBV6-3 combines with J gene TRBJ2-2; TRBD2 agrees at 10 bases. This CDR3 contains 16 residues. V lost 5 bases and J lost 2; bases outside the gene matches: 5. Germline CDR1 MNHEY, CDR2 SVGEGT.

The rearrangement uses TRBV2 and TRBJ2-5; 7 bases are shared with TRBD1. The CDR3 extends over 13 amino acids. CDR1 SNHLY and CDR2 FYNNEI come from the germline V gene. V shed 6 bases, J shed 1 base, and the junction held 2 bases outside the gene matches. This CDR3 is CASRTGVQETQYF. The CDR3 DNA is TGTGCCAGCAGAACAGGGGTCCAAGAGACCCAGTACTTC.

The V call is TRBV27, the J call TRBJ1-1, with 8 bases identical to TRBD1. Germline CDR1 and CDR2: MNHEY and SMNVEV (reference sequence). The J segment lost 7 bases and the V segment lost 3 bases, leaving 4 bases of the junction unmatched. CDR3 length: 13 residues. The CDR3 DNA follows: TGTGCCAGCAGTTTTAACAGGGGGAGTGAAGCTTTCTTT. Amino acid sequence: CASSFNRGSEAFF.

In its sample, this clone was seen once. The chain carries TRBV5-1 and TRBJ2-3; 7 bases are a match to TRBD2. J lost 2 bases, V lost 6 bases, and 15 bases had no gene match. CDR1 and CDR2 (germline): SGHRS, YFSETQ. The CDR3 consists of 17 residues. CDR3 nucleotide sequence: TGCGCCAGCACCTCGAGGGGCGGGGGAGGTGACACAGATACGCAGTATTTT. Translation: CASTSRGGGGDTDTQYF.

This chain's CDR3 is CASSPRGKPQHF. CDR3 DNA sequence: TGTGCCAGCAGTCCCAGGGGTAAGCCCCAGCATTTT. The gene calls are TRBV6-2 or TRBV6-3 and TRBJ1-5, with D maybe TRBD1 (6 bases). The CDR3 length is 12 residues. The germline V gene has CDR1 MNHEY and CDR2 SVGEGT. Trimming stripped 5 bases from V and 8 bases from J, with 10 bases between.

This rearrangement joins TRBV9 to TRBJ1-2; maybe TRBD1 (6 bases). V was clipped by 6 bases and J by 4 bases, with 16 bases between them. The CDR3 extends over 14 amino acids. Germline V gives CDR1 SGDLS, CDR2 YYNGEE. CDR3 residues: CASTGPGAGYGYTF. CDR3 in DNA: TGTGCCAGCACCGGCCCAGGGGCCGGCTATGGCTACACCTTC.

The gene calls are TRBV5-4 and TRBJ2-7; D call uncertain. Germline V lookup: CDR1 SGHNT, CDR2 YYREEE (reference sequence). This CDR3 has 11 amino acids. The V gene lost 4 bases and the J gene lost 6 bases, with 8 bases spanning the gap. In nucleotides, the CDR3 is TGTGCCAGCAGCCGAGCGAGCGAGCAGTACTTC. Protein sequence: CASSRASEQYF.